These 8 T cell receptor beta chains came from one sample sequenced in a study of blood T cell repertoires in COVID-19. TCRdb keeps only in-frame clones here, not all; method: immunoSEQ multiplex PCR. The repertoire holds roughly 14,000 clones, with 55% to 85% as singletons. Sequencing was carried out using peripheral blood. These receptors all stem from an older man with acute or convalescent COVID-19.

This sequence joins TRBV2 and TRBJ2-7, with 14 bases aligning to TRBD2. Trimming took 3 bases from V and 3 from J; bases not matched to a gene: 10. CDR1 is SNHLY, CDR2 FYNNEI, per germline. This CDR3 is 18 amino acids long. The CDR3 sequence is CASSEIPGLAGVFYEQYF. The DNA for the CDR3 is TGTGCCAGCAGTGAGATACCGGGACTAGCGGGGGTTTTCTACGAGCAGTACTTC.

This chain links TRBV14 with TRBJ1-2; D possibly corresponds to TRBD1 (5 bases). Germline loops: CDR1 SGHDN, CDR2 FVKESK. This CDR3 has 16 amino acids. V was trimmed by 0 bases and J by 6 bases, leaving 17 bases between them. CDR3 sequence reads: CASSQEAFRVEDGYTF. CDR3 in DNA: TGTGCCAGCAGCCAAGAGGCGTTCAGGGTAGAGGATGGCTACACCTTC.

The V gene is TRBV11-1, the J gene TRBJ2-1, with a tentative D call TRBD1 (5 bases). V was shortened by 2 bases and J by 0 bases, with 8 bases between the two germline ends. The CDR3 sequence is 15 residues long. From germline, CDR1 is SGHAT and CDR2 FQDESV (reference sequence). This chain's CDR3 is CASSLTGSSYNEQFF. CDR3 coding DNA: TGTGCCAGCAGCTTAACAGGCAGCTCCTACAATGAGCAGTTCTTC.

Concerning this clone: A much larger clonotype is one base distant, so this may be a read error. The chain recombines TRBV9 with TRBJ1-4; 9 nucleotides align to TRBD1. The CDR3 runs to 17 residues. Germline CDR1 SGDLS, CDR2 YYNGEE. The CDR3 sequence: CARSSRQGGPGNEKLFF. The CDR3 DNA reads as TGTGCCCGCAGCTCACGACAGGGGGGTCCGGGTAATGAAAAACTGTTTTTT.

This chain links TRBV7-2 with TRBJ1-6, with D maybe TRBD1 (6 bases). V lost 3 bases, J lost 5 bases, and 11 bases lay in between. Per germline, CDR1 SGHTA and CDR2 FQGNSA. The CDR3 runs to 15 residues. CDR3 sequence: CASSFAGADNSPLHF. DNA of the CDR3: TGTGCCAGCAGCTTCGCAGGGGCCGATAATTCACCCCTCCACTTT.

The chain employs TRBV7-2 and TRBJ2-1; 10 bases match TRBD1. Germline V gene lookup returns CDR1 SGHTA and CDR2 FQGNSA. V lost 0 bases to trimming and J lost 12 bases; unmatched junction nucleotides: 11. The CDR3 runs to 16 residues. CDR3 DNA sequence: TGTGCCAGCAGCTTAGCCCACCCGGGGACAGGGGTCGGGCAGTTCTTC. It codes for CASSLAHPGTGVGQFF.

This clone was counted a single time. The V call is TRBV29-1, the J call TRBJ2-1, with 9 bases identical to TRBD2. The V and J ends lost 4 bases and 7 bases, in that order; junction bases with no gene match: 8. This CDR3 region has 14 residues. Germline V gene data show CDR1 as SQVTM and CDR2 as ANQGSEA. CDR3 in DNA: TGCAGCGTTGTCAGTAGCGGGAGCGGTAATGAGCAGTTCTTC. This gives the protein CSVVSSGSGNEQFF.

This clone was counted once. This chain uses TRBV6-2 or TRBV6-3 with TRBJ1-6, with a weak D call TRBD1 (5 bases). This CDR3 is 15 amino acids long. Germline V gives CDR1 MNHEY, CDR2 SVGEGT. V was shortened by 2 bases and J by 6 bases, with 11 bases between the two germline ends. CDR3 bases: TGTGCCAGCAGTTACAGCACAGGTCTTAATTCACCCCTCCACTTT. It is translated as CASSYSTGLNSPLHF.